Listed below are T cell receptor beta chains from one sample, sequenced in a study of graft-versus-host responses after intestinal transplantation. Their antigen targets remain unknown. Clones were sequenced by immunoSEQ multiplex PCR, and TCRdb holds only the in-frame ones, with some missing. The sample consists of about 94,000 clones, over 75% of them appearing once. This sample comprised unstimulated CD8+ T cells sorted from spleen or lymph node cells, obtained before intestinal transplant. The source is a human donor who received an intestinal transplant. Each CDR3 is given with its conserved first and last residue. Each record gives: clone size, V gene, D gene, J gene, CDR3 DNA, CDR3 protein. A D gene is named only where the DNA matches it firmly. For some rows the clone size is stated as once, few or many, or as a class when expanded; others skip it.

NA,TRBV19,TRBD1,TRBJ1-1,TGTGCCAGTAGTATGAGGACAGGGTTTACTGAAGCTTTCTTT,CASSMRTGFTEAFF
few,TRBV19,TRBD2,TRBJ2-7,TGTGCCAGTAGTATACAGCCGGGACTATTATCCTACGAGCAGTACTTC,CASSIQPGLLSYEQYF
NA,TRBV27,TRBD2,TRBJ2-7,TGTGCCAGCAGTTATAGCGGGAGCTTCTACGAGCAGTACTTC,CASSYSGSFYEQYF
NA,TRBV5-6,NA,TRBJ1-1,TGTGCCAGCAGCTTGGCAGGTAACCCTGAAGCTTTCTTT,CASSLAGNPEAFF
NA,TRBV28,NA,TRBJ2-5,TGTGCCAGCAATTCGGACAACCAAGAGACCCAGTACTTC,CASNSDNQETQYF
NA,TRBV30,TRBD1,TRBJ1-2,TGTGCCTGGAGAGAGGACAGGGAGGTCTTTGGCTACACCTTC,CAWREDREVFGYTF
NA,TRBV28,TRBD2,TRBJ2-1,TGTGCCAGCAGTACCTATTCGGGACTAGCGGTCTACAATGAGCAGTTCTTC,CASSTYSGLAVYNEQFF
NA,TRBV19,NA,TRBJ1-1,TGTGCCAGTAGTATAATAACGAAGAGCACTGAAGCTTTCTTT,CASSIITKSTEAFF
NA,TRBV5-1,NA,TRBJ2-7,TGCGCCAGCAGCGAGGACGGTGGGGGGGCAGACTACGAGCAGTACTTC,CASSEDGGGADYEQYF
NA,TRBV4-1,NA,TRBJ2-1,TGCGCCAGCAGCCAAGATCTGAGGGAGCGGGTAATGCAGTTCTTC,CASSQDLRERVMQFF
NA,TRBV4-1,NA,TRBJ2-1,TGCGCCAGCAGCCAAGATGACGGGACTTACTACAATGAGCAGTTCTTC,CASSQDDGTYYNEQFF
NA,TRBV9,NA,TRBJ1-2,TGTGCCAGCAGCTCCAGTTCCGGCTACACCTTC,CASSSSSGYTF
once,TRBV7-8,TRBD2,TRBJ2-7,TGTGCCAGCAGCCCGTGGAGCGGGAAAACCTACGAGCAGTACTTC,CASSPWSGKTYEQYF
NA,TRBV27,NA,TRBJ1-5,TGTGCCAGCAGTTTCGCGGGGCAGCCCCAGCATTTT,CASSFAGQPQHF
NA,TRBV19,TRBD1,TRBJ2-7,TGTGCCAGTAGTATCGGGACAGGTGACTACGAGCAGTACTTC,CASSIGTGDYEQYF
NA,TRBV5-6,TRBD1,TRBJ1-4,TGTGCCAGCAGCGCTTGGCCACAGGGGGCGGAAGAAAAACTGTTTTTT,CASSAWPQGAEEKLFF
NA,TRBV5-5,TRBD1,TRBJ2-5,TGTGCCAGCAGACCCCGGGACAGGGCGAAGGAGACCCAGTACTTC,CASRPRDRAKETQYF
NA,TRBV11-2,TRBD2,TRBJ2-5,TGTGCCAGCAGCCGTACTAGCGGGAGGTTACAAGAGACCCAGTACTTC,CASSRTSGRLQETQYF
NA,TRBV7-9,NA,TRBJ1-2,TGTGCCAGCAGCGCCCACCCCCGACAGACTGACTATGGCTACACCTTC,CASSAHPRQTDYGYTF
NA,TRBV5-1,NA,TRBJ1-1,TGCGCCAGCAGCTTGGCCGGGGAGGGTAAAACTGAAGCTTTCTTT,CASSLAGEGKTEAFF
NA,TRBV7-3,NA,TRBJ2-1,TGTGCCAGCAGCTTGACGGGAGACAATGAGCAGTTCTTC,CASSLTGDNEQFF
NA,TRBV4-3,TRBD1,TRBJ1-2,TGCGCCAGCAGCCAGGACAGGGCATTAGGGTATGGCTACACCTTC,CASSQDRALGYGYTF
NA,TRBV7-8,NA,TRBJ1-6,TGTGCCAGCAGCTTAACAGTACAGGGTGATTCACCCCTCCACTTT,CASSLTVQGDSPLHF
NA,TRBV28,TRBD2,TRBJ2-2,TGTGCCAGCAGCTCTGGGACTAGCGTTTACACCGGGGAGCTGTTTTTT,CASSSGTSVYTGELFF
NA,TRBV5-6,TRBD2,TRBJ2-7,TGTGCCAGCAGCTTAGGACTAGCGGAATCCTACGAGCAGTACTTC,CASSLGLAESYEQYF
NA,TRBV5-6,TRBD1,TRBJ2-7,TGTGCCAGCAGCTCGCCGGGACAGGGGGCGTCTTACGAGCAGTACTTC,CASSSPGQGASYEQYF
NA,TRBV28,TRBD2,TRBJ2-7,TGTGCCAGCAGCCCTAGCGGCTCCTACGAGCAGTACTTC,CASSPSGSYEQYF
NA,TRBV6-1,NA,TRBJ2-1,TGTGCCAGCAGTGTTGGGGAGCTGGGGTACAATGAGCAGTTCTTC,CASSVGELGYNEQFF
NA,TRBV19,TRBD2,TRBJ2-7,TGTGCCAGTAGTTTAGCGACCGGGACTAGCCCCTACGAGCAGTACTTC,CASSLATGTSPYEQYF
NA,TRBV9,NA,TRBJ1-2,TGTGCCAGCAGCGTAGATCTAGGGGCGAACTATGGCTACACCTTC,CASSVDLGANYGYTF
NA,TRBV6-5,NA,TRBJ2-1,TGTGCCAGCAGTTCCCTTTACAATGAGCAGTTCTTC,CASSSLYNEQFF
NA,TRBV6-1,NA,TRBJ1-1,TGTGCCAGCAGTGAAGATCGGTTGAACACTGAAGCTTTCTTT,CASSEDRLNTEAFF
NA,TRBV7-9,NA,TRBJ2-2,TGTGCCAGCAGCTTGCCGGGAATAGGGGAGCTGTTTTTT,CASSLPGIGELFF
NA,TRBV15,NA,TRBJ2-3,TGTGCCACCAGCGAGCGGCGGGATAACACAGATACGCAGTATTTT,CATSERRDNTDTQYF
NA,TRBV28,TRBD2,TRBJ2-7,TGTGCCAGCAGTTTTTTTGGTAGGACTAGCGACCTAGTAGGCTACGAGCAGTACTTC,CASSFFGRTSDLVGYEQYF
once,TRBV28,TRBD1,TRBJ1-2,TGTGCCAGCAGTTTATGGAGAGGGGGCGCCGATGGCTACACCTTC,CASSLWRGGADGYTF
NA,TRBV2,NA,TRBJ2-7,TGTGCCAGCAGTTACAGGGCCTACGAGCAGTACTTC,CASSYRAYEQYF
NA,TRBV6-5,NA,TRBJ2-2,TGTGCCAGCAGTCTCGGGATCACTACCGGGGAGCTGTTTTTT,CASSLGITTGELFF
NA,TRBV5-1,NA,TRBJ2-3,TGCGCCAGCAGCTTGAATGGGGCGGGGGCCAGGGCAGATACGCAGTATTTT,CASSLNGAGARADTQYF
few,TRBV19,NA,TRBJ2-1,TGTGCCAGTAGTATAGCGGGCTCCTACAATGAGCAGTTCTTC,CASSIAGSYNEQFF
NA,TRBV5-1,TRBD2,TRBJ2-7,TGCGCCAGCAGCTGGACTAGCGAGCAGGGTCCCTACGAGCAGTACTTC,CASSWTSEQGPYEQYF
NA,TRBV28,NA,TRBJ1-1,TGTGCCAGCAGTCGCCGATCCAGGGAAACCGATGGAGCTTTCTTT,CASSRRSRETDGAFF
NA,TRBV5-6,TRBD1,TRBJ2-5,TGTGCCAGCAGCTTGGACAGGGGAAGAGAGACCCAGTACTTC,CASSLDRGRETQYF
NA,TRBV6-6,NA,TRBJ1-1,TGTGCCAGCAGTTCTCCGGGGAACACTGAAGCTTTCTTT,CASSSPGNTEAFF
few,TRBV4-3,NA,TRBJ1-4,TGCGCCAGCAGCCAAGATGGGGGCTTAGATGAAAAACTGTTTTTT,CASSQDGGLDEKLFF
NA,TRBV7-2,TRBD2,TRBJ2-5,TGTGCCAGCAGCTTAGCTGGGGGGGGTGAGACCCAGTACTTC,CASSLAGGGETQYF